The clone carrying this TCR beta chain was seen repeatedly, ten times or more. What it binds is unknown. The data are from a study of T cells in Graves' hyperthyroidism and ophthalmopathy. Study conclusions and caveats: Ophthalmopathy onset followed model prediction by a median about 6.9 months.

The CDR3 covers 15 residues. Germline V gene sequence: CDR1 MDHEN, CDR2 SYDVKM. V shed 2 bases and J 4 bases; nucleotides not matched to a gene: 3. It was RNA transcripts that yielded the amplified TCR beta CDR3 regions. The HTBI set primed first-round TCR CDR3 RT-PCR. TCRdb re-called the multiplex PCR reads through MiXCR, storing one row per CDR3 protein. The sample lists a few hundred thousand distinct CDR3 sequences, approximately 14% occurring once. Sequenced input: blood. This chain connects TRBV28 to TRBJ2-3; TRBD2 matches 10 bases. This receptor was taken from a woman aged 40 to 50 with Graves' ophthalmopathy. The CDR3 here is CASSLSGRAADTQYF. CDR3 coding DNA: TGTGCCAGCAGTTTAAGCGGGAGGGCCGCAGATACGCAGTATTTT.